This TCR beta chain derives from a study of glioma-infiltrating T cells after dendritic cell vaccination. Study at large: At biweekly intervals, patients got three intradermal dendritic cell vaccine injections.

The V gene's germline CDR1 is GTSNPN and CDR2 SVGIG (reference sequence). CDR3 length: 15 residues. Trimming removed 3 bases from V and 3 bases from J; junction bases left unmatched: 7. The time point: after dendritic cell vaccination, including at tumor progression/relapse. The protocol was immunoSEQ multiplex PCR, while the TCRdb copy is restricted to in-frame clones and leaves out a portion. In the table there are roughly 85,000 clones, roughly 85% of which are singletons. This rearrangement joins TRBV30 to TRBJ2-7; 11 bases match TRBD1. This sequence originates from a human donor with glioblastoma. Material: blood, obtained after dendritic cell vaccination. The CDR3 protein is CAWSPGTGGGYEQYF. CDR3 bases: TGTGCCTGGAGCCCCGGGACAGGGGGGGGCTACGAGCAGTACTTC.